These 16 T cell receptor beta chains were all obtained from the same sample, sequenced in a study of T cell repertoires in cytomegalovirus infection. TCRdb independently ran MiXCR on the reads; one entry per CDR3 protein. The sample holds almost 550,000 distinct CDR3 sequences; approximately 16% are singletons and the top ten take under 30%. Sequenced material: CD8+ T cells from PBMCs. The receptors were sampled from a human donor in good health (CMV status not recorded). Some clones in this sample may be carry-over from other donors' samples.

The V and J genes are TRBV28 and TRBJ1-2, with D tentatively TRBD1 (6 bases). The CDR3 runs to 15 residues. CDR1 and CDR2 (germline): MDHEN, SYDVKM. V was cut by 5 bases and J by 2 bases, with 15 bases left in between. The CDR3 region is CASSPWGARNYGYTF. The CDR3 DNA sequence: TGTGCCAGCAGTCCTTGGGGGGCGCGCAACTATGGCTACACCTTC.

The table lists this clonotype with many counts. The chain is built from TRBV7-8 and TRBJ2-1, with D possibly TRBD2 on 7 matching bases. CDR1 is SGHVS and CDR2 is FQNEAQ in the germline V gene. V lost 1 base, J lost 5 bases, and 18 bases lay in between. The CDR3 spans 17 residues. The CDR3 loop is CASSLEEFGGPDNEQFF. For the CDR3, the DNA is TGTGCCAGCAGCTTAGAGGAGTTCGGGGGGCCCGACAATGAGCAGTTCTTC.

This clonotype has just a few counts. This chain uses TRBV25-1 with TRBJ2-1; perhaps TRBD1 as D (6 bases). This CDR3 spans 9 amino acids. V shed 11 bases and J shed 9 bases, with 8 bases lying between them. Germline CDR1 reads MGHDK; CDR2 reads SYGVNS. CDR3 sequence reads: CAVGGEQFF. In nucleotides, the CDR3 is TGTGCCGTAGGGGGTGAGCAGTTCTTC. Full variable domain (remainder filled in from reference TRBV25-1 and TRBJ2-1): EADIYQTPRYLVIGTGKKITLECSQTMGHDKMYWYQQDPGMELHLIHYSYGVNSTEKGDLSSESTVSRIRTEHFPLTLESARPSHTSQYLCAVGGEQFFGPGTRLTVL.

CDR3 sequence: CASSPAGTGTDEQYF. The CDR3 region has the DNA TGTGCCAGCAGCCCTGCCGGGACAGGGACCGACGAGCAGTACTTC. The chain couples TRBV13 to TRBJ2-7; 9 positions agree with TRBD1. Germline V gene sequence: CDR1 PRHDT, CDR2 FYEKMQ (reference sequence). The CDR3 has 15 amino acids. Trimming removed 5 bases from V and 5 bases from J; junction bases left unmatched: 10. Variable domain in full (rest from reference TRBV13 and TRBJ2-7): AAGVIQSPRHLIKEKRETATLKCYPIPRHDTVYWYQQGPGQDPQFLISFYEKMQSDKGSIPDRFSAQQFSDYHSELNMSSLELGDSALYFCASSPAGTGTDEQYFGPGTRLTVT.

Ten or more counts support this clonotype. The rearrangement joins TRBV11-2 to TRBJ2-7, with 9 bases that match TRBD1. V trimming: 4 bases; J trimming: 5 bases; junction bases outside the gene matches: 6. Per the germline V gene, CDR1 is SGHAT and CDR2 is FQNNGV. The CDR3 has 14 amino acids. The CDR3 nucleotides read TGTGCCAGCAGCTCCGGGACAGGGCGCGACGAGCAGTACTTC. Translated, it gives CASSSGTGRDEQYF.

As for this clonotype: A much bigger clone sits one base away, suggesting this may be a read error. Given the absence of the conserved phenylalanine or tryptophan at the CDR3 end, a read error is likely. The chain has TRBV29-1 and TRBJ2-1; D possibly matches TRBD1 or TRBD2 (6 bases each). Germline V lookup: CDR1 SQVTM, CDR2 ANQGSEA. CDR3 length: 15 amino acids. The V and J ends lost 0 bases and 3 bases respectively, with 12 bases between them. CDR3 sequence reads: CSVEEGGGIYNEQFL. As DNA, the CDR3 is TGCAGCGTTGAAGAAGGAGGGGGTATCTACAATGAGCAGTTCTTA.

The sample holds many counts of this clonotype. This chain joins TRBV6-6 and TRBJ2-3, with D maybe TRBD1 (6 bases). V gave up 5 bases and J gave up 2 bases, with 20 bases separating them. This CDR3 has 17 amino acids. Germline V gives CDR1 MNHNY, CDR2 SVGAGI (reference sequence). Written as DNA, the CDR3 is TGTGCCAGCAGTCGACCTCGCGACAGGTACCCCACAGATACGCAGTATTTT. Translation: CASSRPRDRYPTDTQYF.

In this sample, this clonotype turned up many times. V usage is TRBV7-9 and J usage is TRBJ2-1; TRBD2 is a possible D gene (5 bases). Germline V gene data show CDR1 as SEHNR and CDR2 as FQNEAQ (reference sequence). The CDR3 sequence is 11 residues long. V gave up 8 bases and J gave up 7 bases, with 9 bases separating them. CDR3 sequence (DNA): TGTGCCAGCCGAGAGGGTAATGAGCAGTTCTTC. Translating it yields CASREGNEQFF.

This clonotype was seen a handful of times. The chain couples TRBV27 to TRBJ2-7; a possible D gene is TRBD1 (6 bases). Germline lookup yields CDR1 MNHEY and CDR2 SMNVEV (reference sequence). With 2 bases removed from V and 4 bases from J, the gap between germline ends came to 9 bases. The CDR3 runs 13 residues. CDR3 sequence: CASSLDRRYEQYF. CDR3 nucleotide sequence: TGTGCCAGCAGTTTAGACAGGAGATACGAGCAGTACTTC.

The sample holds a few counts of this clonotype. Written as DNA, the CDR3 is TGTGCCAGCAGCCTCGACCTGGGAGGAAGCACTGAAGCTTTCTTT. It encodes CASSLDLGGSTEAFF. This sequence joins TRBV4-2 and TRBJ1-1; D uncertain. The germline V gene encodes CDR1 LGHNA and CDR2 YNFKEQ. Deletions cut 4 bases from V and 4 bases from J, with 16 bases between. CDR3 length equals 15 residues.

Many counts were recorded for this clonotype. The chain employs TRBV19 and TRBJ2-4; 12 nucleotides agree with TRBD2. This CDR3 is built from 18 residues. Germline trimming cut 5 bases from V and 8 bases from J; bases unmatched to any gene: 16. The germline CDR1 and CDR2 sequences are LNHDA and SQIVND (reference sequence). CDR3 protein: CASSPRVVLAGGSDIQYF. In DNA form, the CDR3 reads TGTGCCAGTAGTCCTCGTGTAGTACTAGCGGGAGGTAGTGACATTCAGTACTTC.

The count of this clonotype is one. A read error may be the cause here, since a much bigger clone is one base away. This chain connects TRBV7-4 to TRBJ2-1; D ambiguous. The CDR3 covers 16 residues. CDR1 SGHVT and CDR2 SQSDAQ come from the germline V gene. Trimming cost V 5 bases and J 12 bases, with 26 bases left between them. Here the CDR3 DNA reads TGTGCCAGCAGCCGCGTACTGGGTTATATGAGTAGTGTGCAGTTCTTC. It codes for CASSRVLGYMSSVQFF.

The chain employs TRBV20-1 and TRBJ2-7, with TRBD2 matching over 8 bases. Trimming removed 1 base from V and 2 bases from J; junction bases left unmatched: 13. CDR3 length: 17 amino acids. The germline CDR1 and CDR2 sequences are DFQATT and SNEGSKA (reference sequence). Here the CDR3 reads CSARVPDPPSGPYEQYF. Written as DNA, the CDR3 is TGCAGTGCTAGAGTCCCAGATCCCCCTAGCGGGCCCTACGAGCAGTACTTC.

This clonotype was found many times. The rearrangement joins TRBV7-8 to TRBJ2-2; D is perhaps TRBD1 or TRBD2 (5 bases each). In germline, CDR1 is SGHVS, CDR2 FQNEAQ. The V gene lost 7 bases and the J gene lost 4 bases, with 13 bases spanning the gap. CDR3 length: 14 amino acids. CDR3 bases: TGTGCCAGCACCCCGGGGCGCTTCACCGGGGAGCTGTTTTTT. Translating gives CASTPGRFTGELFF.

This clonotype was counted ten times or more. The chain combines TRBV7-2 with TRBJ2-7, with TRBD1 identical over 11 bases. The CDR3 sequence is 17 residues long. CDR1 and CDR2 (germline): SGHTA, FQGNSA. V was pared by 0 bases and J by 1 base, with 5 bases of the junction left unmatched. The chain's CDR3 is CASSLAGTGGLSYEQYF. The CDR3 nucleotides are TGTGCCAGCAGCTTAGCTGGGACAGGGGGTCTTTCCTACGAGCAGTACTTC.

Only a few counts were recorded for this clonotype. The chain joins TRBV29-1 to TRBJ2-1; D gene unclear. Trimming removed 2 bases from V and 8 bases from J, with 10 bases in between. Per germline, CDR1 SQVTM and CDR2 ANQGSEA. The CDR3 contains 12 residues. CDR3 region: CSVEIVDDEQFF. DNA of the CDR3: TGCAGCGTTGAAATTGTAGATGATGAGCAGTTCTTC.